One sample yielded the 13 T cell receptor beta chains listed below, sequenced in a study of metastatic and nonmetastatic thyroid tumors. MiXCR re-clonotyped the PCR reads for TCRdb. This table holds more than 25,000 clones, approximately 7.4% found once. Each patient came to thyroid surgery without any prior treatment (of any kind). Input material: blood. The source of these receptors is a female donor with papillary thyroid cancer or a benign thyroid nodule (not recorded which). Some clones in this sample may be carry-over from other donors' samples.

This clone was observed at least ten times. The J gene is TRBJ1-5, the V gene TRBV4-3, with D perhaps matching TRBD1 (6 bases). There are 16 residues in the CDR3. Germline CDR1 is LGHNA and CDR2 is YSLEER. Between the trimmed V and J ends, which lost 3 bases and 0 bases, there was a span of 12 bases. The DNA of the CDR3 is TGCGCCAGCAGCCAGTCCACAGGGATTAGCAATCAGCCCCAGCATTTT. Protein: CASSQSTGISNQPQHF.

This clone was observed at least ten times. The V gene is TRBV4-3, the J gene TRBJ1-5, with D maybe TRBD1 (6 bases). This CDR3 is 17 amino acids long. Germline CDR1 LGHNA, CDR2 YSLEER. V lost 1 base to trimming and J lost 4 bases, with 17 bases between them. Written as DNA, the CDR3 is TGCGCCAGCAGCCAAGCCCACCTTGGGGGGGCAAATCAGCCCCAGCATTTT. This encodes CASSQAHLGGANQPQHF.

This clone was observed many times. Other DNA sequences in the same sample also yield this CDR3. This sequence joins TRBV6-1 and TRBJ1-1; D gene uncertain. The CDR3 loop spans 13 amino acids. In germline, CDR1 is MNHNS, CDR2 SASEGT. Between the trimmed V and J ends, which lost 1 base and 1 base, there was a span of 4 bases. This CDR3 is CASSEVWNTEAFF. CDR3 DNA: TGTGCCAGCAGTGAAGTATGGAACACTGAAGCTTTCTTT.

In its sample, this clone was seen many times. V gene TRBV6-1 combines with J gene TRBJ1-3; no firm D call. The CDR3 contains 15 residues. V dropped 3 bases and J dropped 4 bases, with 13 bases sitting between them. Germline V gene lookup returns CDR1 MNHNS and CDR2 SASEGT. CDR3 loop: CASSDPALRGNTIYF. The CDR3 DNA reads as TGTGCCAGCAGTGATCCAGCGTTGCGGGGAAACACCATATATTTT.

The chain's CDR3 is CASNISGGLQETQYF. As DNA, the CDR3 is TGCGCCAGCAATATATCGGGAGGGCTCCAAGAGACCCAGTACTTC. The V and J genes are TRBV10-2 and TRBJ2-5, with 8 bases aligning to TRBD2. The V gene end was trimmed by 7 bases and the J gene end by 1 base; junction bases not matched to a gene: 8. The CDR3 spans 15 residues. The V gene's germline CDR1 is WSHSY and CDR2 SAAADI.

This clone has ten or more counts. The V gene is TRBV6-2 or TRBV6-3, the J gene TRBJ1-4, with 7 positions matching TRBD1. The CDR3 runs to 15 residues. From germline, CDR1 is MNHEY and CDR2 SVGEGT. After removal of 5 bases from V and 8 bases from J, the junction contained 11 bases not matched to a gene. CDR3 DNA sequence: TGTGCCAGCAGTAGACGACAGGGTTCGGGGGAAAAACTGTTTTTT. This sequence encodes CASSRRQGSGEKLFF.

This clone has at least ten counts. The rearrangement joins TRBV3-1 to TRBJ2-1; D not certain. There are 15 residues in the CDR3. Germline V gene data show CDR1 as LGHDT and CDR2 as YNNKEL (reference sequence). Trimming took 2 bases from V and 6 from J, leaving 14 bases between them. The CDR3 is CASSQLGQSLNEQFF. The CDR3 coding sequence is TGTGCCAGCAGCCAACTTGGGCAGAGCCTCAATGAGCAGTTCTTC.

This clone was recorded many times. This chain uses TRBV7-9 with TRBJ2-2; 10 bases agree with TRBD2. Germline CDR1 is SEHNR and CDR2 is FQNEAQ (reference sequence). This CDR3 has 15 amino acids. The V segment lost 6 bases and the J segment 3 bases; nucleotides outside the gene matches: 4. The DNA for the CDR3 is TGTGCCAGCAGAGCTAGCGGGGGTTACACCGGGGAGCTGTTTTTT. As protein: CASRASGGYTGELFF. The variable domain in full, with the rest retrieved from reference TRBV7-9 and TRBJ2-2, is DTGVSQNPRHKITKRGQNVTFRCDPISEHNRLYWYRQTLGQGPEFLTYFQNEAQLEKSRLLSDRFSAERPKGSFSTLEIQRTEQGDSAMYLCASRASGGYTGELFFGEGSRLTVL.

This clone appeared many times. This chain uses TRBV6-5 with TRBJ2-3; TRBD1 is a possible D gene (5 bases). CDR3 length equals 15 residues. Germline CDR1 and CDR2: MNHEY and SVGAGI. V lost 0 bases and J lost 4, with 11 bases in between. In nucleotides, the CDR3 is TGTGCCAGCAGTTACTCAGGGGCTCGATCAGATACGCAGTATTTT. As protein: CASSYSGARSDTQYF.

Comments on this clone: A read error is possible here, since a much larger clone lies one base away. The CDR3 reads CASRASVDTQYF. The CDR3 DNA is TGTGCCAGCAGAGCCTCCGTAGATACGCAGTATTTT. The chain employs TRBV2 and TRBJ2-3; D call uncertain. Germline V gives CDR1 SNHLY, CDR2 FYNNEI. Trimming left V 6 bases short and J 5 bases short, with 9 bases between. CDR3 length equals 12 residues.

This clone was observed at least ten times. The chain combines TRBV10-2 with TRBJ2-6; tentatively, D is TRBD1 (7 bases). Germline assignment: CDR1 WSHSY and CDR2 SAAADI. CDR3 length: 17 residues. Trimming stripped 7 bases from V and 2 bases from J, with 18 bases between. The CDR3 loop reads CASKEGALTAGANVLTF. CDR3 nucleotides: TGCGCCAGCAAGGAGGGGGCACTGACCGCTGGGGCCAACGTCCTGACTTTC.

This clone was recorded at least ten times. This chain joins TRBV12-3 or TRBV12-4 and TRBJ2-5, with 8 bases identical to TRBD1. There are 15 residues in the CDR3. Trimming at V came to 5 bases and at J to 5 bases, leaving 10 bases not matched to a gene. The CDR3 spells CASSARTGRGETQYF. As DNA, the CDR3 is TGTGCCAGCAGTGCCCGGACAGGGCGTGGGGAGACCCAGTACTTC.

This clone has ten or more counts. The rearrangement joins TRBV20-1 to TRBJ1-1, with D possibly matching TRBD1 (6 bases). There are 13 residues in the CDR3. Germline V gene data show CDR1 as DFQATT and CDR2 as SNEGSKA (reference sequence). Trimming removed 5 bases from V and 5 bases from J, with 15 bases in between. The CDR3 loop reads CSALLGGRTEAFF. The CDR3 DNA reads as TGCAGTGCTTTATTAGGGGGTAGGACTGAAGCTTTCTTT.